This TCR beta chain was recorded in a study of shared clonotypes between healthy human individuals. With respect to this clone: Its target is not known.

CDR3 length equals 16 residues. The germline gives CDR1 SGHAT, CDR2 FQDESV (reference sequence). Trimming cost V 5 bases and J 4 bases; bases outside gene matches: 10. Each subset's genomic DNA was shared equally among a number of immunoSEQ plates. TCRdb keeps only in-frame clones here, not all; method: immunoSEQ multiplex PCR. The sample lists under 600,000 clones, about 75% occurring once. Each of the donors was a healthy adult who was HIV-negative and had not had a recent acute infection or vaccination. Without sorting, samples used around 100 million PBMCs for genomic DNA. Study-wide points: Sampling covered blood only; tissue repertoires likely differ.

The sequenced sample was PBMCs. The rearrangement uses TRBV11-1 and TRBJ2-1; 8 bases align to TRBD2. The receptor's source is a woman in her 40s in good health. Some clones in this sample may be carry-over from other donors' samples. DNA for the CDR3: TGTGCCAGCAGCCCTTCACGGGAGGGAAAATACAATGAGCAGTTCTTC. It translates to CASSPSREGKYNEQFF. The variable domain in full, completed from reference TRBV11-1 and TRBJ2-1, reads EAEVAQSPRYKITEKSQAVAFWCDPISGHATLYWYRQILGQGPELLVQFQDESVVDDSQLPKDRFSAERLKGVDSTLKIQPAELGDSAMYLCASSPSREGKYNEQFFGPGTRLTVL.